The rows below give T cell receptor beta chains drawn from one sample of a study of cytomegalovirus exposure and HLA in healthy donors. Sequenced by immunoSEQ multiplex PCR; TCRdb stores in-frame clones only, minus some. Of a few hundred thousand clones detected, roughly four fifths appear once; the ten largest clones hold around 9.6%. Specimen: PBMCs. These receptors were obtained from a woman in her forties or fifties in good health and CMV-seropositive. Both conserved end residues are part of each CDR3. Fields, in order: V gene, CDR3 protein.

v_gene: TRBV5-1
CDR3aa: CASSPGQGSYEQYF

v_gene: TRBV7-2
CDR3aa: CASSLQGWGNQPQHF

v_gene: TRBV2
CDR3aa: CASRVTYYEQYF

v_gene: TRBV7-6
CDR3aa: CASSQAGEQYF

v_gene: TRBV4-1
CDR3aa: CASSQGGGPTEAFF

v_gene: TRBV18
CDR3aa: CASSPLQGDTEAFF

v_gene: TRBV28
CDR3aa: CASSFSDTEAFF

v_gene: TRBV7-2
CDR3aa: CASTPGLAFNEQFF

v_gene: TRBV27
CDR3aa: CASTEAGGPGTDTQYF

v_gene: TRBV4-2
CDR3aa: CASSQDWGGPYNEQFF

v_gene: TRBV5-1
CDR3aa: CASSHSGGGTDTQYF

v_gene: TRBV19
CDR3aa: CASSTDSHNEQFF

v_gene: TRBV7-8
CDR3aa: CASSLGGSPGQPQHF

v_gene: TRBV9
CDR3aa: CASSPPGQGSYEQYF

v_gene: TRBV10-3
CDR3aa: CAIRLDLNTEAFF

v_gene: TRBV5-8
CDR3aa: CASSTGTGDYSNQPQHF

v_gene: TRBV19
CDR3aa: CASRSQRSSYEQYF

v_gene: TRBV5-1
CDR3aa: CASSLSLVNTGELFF

v_gene: TRBV5-1
CDR3aa: CASSFHRGNTEAFF

v_gene: TRBV6-5
CDR3aa: CASMGTGAGNTIYF

v_gene: TRBV28
CDR3aa: CASSLTGIPLHF

v_gene: TRBV23-1
CDR3aa: CGNRVYTNTEAFF

v_gene: TRBV28
CDR3aa: CASSLRLAGVEQFF

v_gene: TRBV19
CDR3aa: CASSIFAGKGNEQFF

v_gene: TRBV5-4
CDR3aa: CASSLEPGQPHEQYF

v_gene: TRBV5-1
CDR3aa: CASSQTGTGVPTDTQYF

v_gene: TRBV5-1
CDR3aa: CASSAHGTSAANEQFF

v_gene: TRBV9
CDR3aa: CASRPSTGATPGTIYF

v_gene: TRBV4-2
CDR3aa: CASSQDGTAHMNTEAFF

v_gene: TRBV28
CDR3aa: CASSPPGYTGELFF

v_gene: TRBV7-8
CDR3aa: CASSLRVNNSPLHF

v_gene: TRBV4-1
CDR3aa: CASAGQESSYEQYF

v_gene: TRBV6-5
CDR3aa: CASSDPGRNYGYTF

v_gene: TRBV5-5
CDR3aa: CASHTHGRDYEAFF

v_gene: TRBV7-3
CDR3aa: CASSLKGGSGNNEQFF

v_gene: TRBV19
CDR3aa: CASSDTGNYGYTF

v_gene: TRBV7-9
CDR3aa: CASSPKGIQVNEQFF

v_gene: TRBV28
CDR3aa: CASSRSGMRSTEAFF

v_gene: TRBV7-3
CDR3aa: CASSGGQPQETQYF

v_gene: TRBV9
CDR3aa: CASSRRGLDNQPQHF

v_gene: TRBV5-4
CDR3aa: CASSQTGTSEAFF

v_gene: TRBV4-3
CDR3aa: CASSQDQGSGNTIYF

v_gene: TRBV4-2
CDR3aa: CASSRGPRAEANVLTF

v_gene: TRBV30
CDR3aa: CAWSEGAYNSPLHF

v_gene: TRBV4-1
CDR3aa: CASSLPGAKLDGYTF

v_gene: TRBV28
CDR3aa: CASRGRGWVTEAFF

v_gene: TRBV18
CDR3aa: CASSPLARGSGYTF